Below, 27 T cell receptor beta chains from the same sample are listed, as sequenced in a study of blood T cell repertoires in COVID-19. Method: immunoSEQ multiplex PCR; TCRdb's copy keeps in-frame clones and lacks some. The table shows around 150,000 clones, with around 84% occurring only once. Sequenced sample: peripheral blood. These receptors originate from a woman of 80 years or more with acute or convalescent COVID-19.

This clone was seen once. The chain uses TRBV10-1 and TRBJ1-5, with a tentative D call TRBD1 (5 bases). From germline, CDR1 is WNHNN and CDR2 SYGVQD (reference sequence). The CDR3 spans 16 residues. The V gene lost 2 bases and the J gene lost 0 bases, with 11 bases spanning the gap. CDR3 bases: TGCGCCAGCAGTGAGGAAAGGGGTCCTAGCAATCAGCCCCAGCATTTT. It codes for CASSEERGPSNQPQHF.

This chain uses TRBV6-5 with TRBJ1-1, with no clear D. CDR1 and CDR2 from the germline V gene are MNHEY and SVGAGI. This CDR3 is 12 amino acids long. V dropped 6 bases and J dropped 2 bases, with 7 bases sitting between them. The DNA for the CDR3 is TGTGCCAGCAGATATCTTAACACTGAAGCTTTCTTT. Translating it yields CASRYLNTEAFF.

The CDR3 reads CASSSNRGTEAFF. CDR3 in DNA: TGTGCCAGCAGCTCAAATAGGGGGACTGAAGCTTTCTTT. J is TRBJ1-1 and V is TRBV7-3; D is possibly TRBD1 (6 bases). The V gene lost 4 bases and the J gene lost 5 bases, with 11 bases spanning the gap. The CDR3 has 13 amino acids. Germline V gene sequence: CDR1 SGHTA, CDR2 FQGTGA.

This chain connects TRBV7-2 to TRBJ2-1, with TRBD2 identical over 11 bases. J was trimmed by 6 bases and V by 5 bases; bases with no gene match: 9. Germline values: CDR1 SGHTA, CDR2 FQGNSA. The CDR3 is made up of 16 amino acids. The CDR3 bases are TGTGCCAGCAGCCCTGGTGGGACTAGCGGTGTCAATGAGCAGTTCTTC. Translated: CASSPGGTSGVNEQFF.

This chain uses TRBV11-2 with TRBJ2-7, with no clear D. V dropped 2 bases and J dropped 4 bases, with 3 bases sitting between them. This CDR3 is built from 11 residues. From germline, CDR1 is SGHAT and CDR2 FQNNGV. CDR3 coding DNA: TGTGCCAGCAGCTTACTTTACGAGCAGTACTTC. This gives the protein CASSLLYEQYF. Drawing the rest from reference TRBV11-2 and TRBJ2-7, the complete variable domain is EAGVAQSPRYKIIEKRQSVAFWCNPISGHATLYWYQQILGQGPKLLIQFQNNGVVDDSQLPKDRFSAERLKGVDSTLKIQPAKLEDSAVYLCASSLLYEQYFGPGTRLTVT.

The V call is TRBV3-1 (or the pseudogene TRBV3-2), the J call TRBJ1-1; D is uncertain. The ends were cut back, 2 bases at V and 5 bases at J, with 9 bases in the middle. This CDR3 comprises 13 residues. CDR1 and CDR2 from the germline V gene are LGHDT and YNNKEL (reference sequence). The CDR3 sequence: CASSQRGLTEAFF. The CDR3 DNA sequence: TGTGCCAGCAGCCAACGTGGGCTGACTGAAGCTTTCTTT.

V is TRBV7-2 and J is TRBJ1-1; no clear D. The V and J ends lost 4 bases and 3 bases respectively, with 12 bases between them. CDR1 and CDR2 (germline): SGHTA, FQGNSA. The CDR3 contains 14 residues. As DNA, the CDR3 is TGTGCCAGCAGCTCATCTCTAGTTGACACTGAAGCTTTCTTT. The encoded protein is CASSSSLVDTEAFF.

The chain couples TRBV13 to TRBJ1-2; D unresolved. CDR1 PRHDT and CDR2 FYEKMQ come from the germline V gene (reference sequence). V was cut by 7 bases and J by 8 bases, with 23 bases left in between. This CDR3 is 15 amino acids long. CDR3 nucleotide sequence: TGTGCCAGCACCGAGTCTCTGGCACAAACTAGGGGCTACACCTTC. Amino acid sequence: CASTESLAQTRGYTF. Full variable domain (outside the CDR3, taken from reference TRBV13 and TRBJ1-2): AAGVIQSPRHLIKEKRETATLKCYPIPRHDTVYWYQQGPGQDPQFLISFYEKMQSDKGSIPDRFSAQQFSDYHSELNMSSLELGDSALYFCASTESLAQTRGYTFGSGTRLTVV.

This rearrangement joins TRBV10-3 to TRBJ2-3, with 8 bases fitting TRBD1. The CDR3 has 15 amino acids. Germline CDR1 is ENHRY and CDR2 is SYGVKD. Trimming at V came to 10 bases and at J to 0 bases, leaving 9 bases not matched to a gene. CDR3 region: CATSSGQASTDTQYF. In DNA form, the CDR3 reads TGTGCCACCTCCTCGGGACAGGCGAGCACAGATACGCAGTATTTT.

CDR3: CASSQLAGVEGDTQYF. The CDR3, as DNA: TGTGCCAGCAGCCAACTAGCGGGAGTTGAGGGAGATACGCAGTATTTT. The chain couples TRBV11-2 to TRBJ2-3, with 11 bases lining up with TRBD2. Germline CDR1 reads SGHAT; CDR2 reads FQNNGV. The CDR3 covers 16 residues. The trim removed 5 bases at V and 5 bases at J, leaving 9 bases unmatched. Combining the CDR3 with reference TRBV11-2 and TRBJ2-3 gives the whole variable domain EAGVAQSPRYKIIEKRQSVAFWCNPISGHATLYWYQQILGQGPKLLIQFQNNGVVDDSQLPKDRFSAERLKGVDSTLKIQPAKLEDSAVYLCASSQLAGVEGDTQYFGPGTRLTVL.

The CDR3 DNA sequence: TGTGCCAGCAGCCAGGGAGGCTCCCTCAAAGAGACCCAGTACTTC. Translation: CASSQGGSLKETQYF. This chain uses TRBV4-2 with TRBJ2-5, with D possibly being TRBD2 (6 bases). Germline V gives CDR1 LGHNA, CDR2 YNFKEQ. The V end lost 3 bases, the J end lost 3 bases, and 14 bases lay between the germline ends. The CDR3 sequence is 15 residues long.

This CDR3 reads CASNERGSSYEQYF. Written as DNA, the CDR3 is TGTGCCAGCAATGAGCGGGGGAGCTCCTACGAGCAGTACTTC. The chain employs TRBV9 and TRBJ2-7; the match to TRBD2 covers 8 bases. J gave up 0 bases and V 6 bases, and 5 bases lay outside the gene matches. Germline assignment: CDR1 SGDLS and CDR2 YYNGEE. The CDR3 covers 14 residues.

DNA of the CDR3: TGTGCCAGCTCCCCCGGCGGCAGGGGATTTGGTGAAAAACTGTTTTTT. Translation: CASSPGGRGFGEKLFF. The rearrangement joins TRBV18 to TRBJ1-4; D may be TRBD1 (6 bases). CDR1 and CDR2 from the germline V gene are KGHSH and LQKENI. V gave up 6 bases and J gave up 7 bases, with 21 bases separating them. This CDR3 has 16 residues.

The chain is built from TRBV19 and TRBJ2-1; TRBD2 aligns across 11 bases. Germline CDR1 reads LNHDA; CDR2 reads SQIVND (reference sequence). The CDR3 is 19 residues long. V was clipped by 5 bases and J by 4 bases; unmatched bases: 16. The CDR3 spells CASSPLWATSGSQYNEQFF. The CDR3 DNA is TGTGCCAGTAGTCCCTTATGGGCTACTAGCGGGAGTCAGTACAATGAGCAGTTCTTC.

This clone was recorded once. V is TRBV19 and J is TRBJ2-1; 12 nucleotides agree with TRBD2. The CDR3 is 14 residues long. Trimming removed 6 bases from V and 10 bases from J; junction bases left unmatched: 7. Germline-derived CDR1 and CDR2 are LNHDA and SQIVND (reference sequence). Here the CDR3 DNA reads TGTGCCAGTAGGAAGACTAGCGGGAGACAGGAGCAGTTCTTC. Translation: CASRKTSGRQEQFF.

V is TRBV19 and J is TRBJ1-1, with D uncertain. V shed 11 bases and J shed 4 bases, with 17 bases lying between them. CDR1 and CDR2 from the germline V gene are LNHDA and SQIVND (reference sequence). CDR3 size: 13 residues. CDR3 sequence (DNA): TGTGCCGCGAGGCGGGTTTTGGTCACTGAAGCTTTCTTT. Translating it yields CAARRVLVTEAFF.

The rearrangement links TRBV23-1 to TRBJ1-4; a weak D match, TRBD1 (6 bases). TRBV23-1 is classed as an ORF, of uncertain function. V was shortened by 0 bases and J by 8 bases, with 13 bases between the two germline ends. This CDR3 spans 15 amino acids. The CDR3 nucleotides read TGCGCCAGCAGTCAATCCGGGGGGGCAGGGGAAAAACTGTTTTTT. Protein product: CASSQSGGAGEKLFF.

The chain has TRBV7-2 and TRBJ2-1; 10 positions agree with TRBD1. The CDR3 length is 18 residues. The V gene end was trimmed by 1 base and the J gene end by 3 bases; junction bases not matched to a gene: 9. The germline V gene encodes CDR1 SGHTA and CDR2 FQGNSA. In nucleotides, the CDR3 is TGTGCCAGCAGCTTAGGACAGGGGGCCAGGGTTAACTACAATGAGCAGTTCTTC. Its protein product is CASSLGQGARVNYNEQFF.

The V call is TRBV7-2, the J call TRBJ2-1, with TRBD2 identical over 12 bases. This CDR3 is 16 amino acids long. Germline CDR1 is SGHTA and CDR2 is FQGNSA. V was pared by 4 bases and J by 4 bases, with 5 bases of the junction left unmatched. The CDR3 sequence is CASSSYGTSGYNEQFF. DNA for the CDR3: TGTGCCAGCAGCTCCTACGGGACTAGCGGGTACAATGAGCAGTTCTTC.

The chain has TRBV15 and TRBJ2-3, with 8 bases identical to TRBD2. The germline CDR1 and CDR2 sequences are LNHNV and YYDKDF (reference sequence). With 8 bases clipped from V and 8 bases from J, the junction kept 12 bases outside the gene matches. The CDR3 extends over 14 amino acids. This chain's CDR3 is CATLSGRGLGTQYF. The CDR3 DNA is TGTGCCACCTTGAGCGGGAGAGGGTTAGGTACGCAGTATTTT.

This clone was found once. The V gene is TRBV13, the J gene TRBJ1-2; no definite D call. The V and J ends lost 5 bases and 8 bases respectively, with 18 bases between them. The CDR3 runs 14 residues. Germline assignment: CDR1 PRHDT and CDR2 FYEKMQ (reference sequence). CDR3 protein: CASSGSGGRTGYTF. The CDR3 nucleotides are TGTGCCAGCAGCGGGTCAGGAGGACGGACGGGCTACACCTTC.

This clone was detected a few times. The CDR3, as DNA: TGTGCCAGCAGCTTAGGACAGGCAAATGAAAAACTGTTTTTT. It codes for CASSLGQANEKLFF. The chain has TRBV7-2 and TRBJ1-4, with D possibly TRBD1 on 6 matching bases. V was cut by 1 base and J by 5 bases, with 8 bases left in between. The CDR3 has 14 amino acids. Germline V CDR1 and CDR2: SGHTA, FQGNSA. Using reference TRBV7-2 and TRBJ1-4 for the parts outside the CDR3, the full variable domain is GAGVSQSPSNKVTEKGKDVELRCDPISGHTALYWYRQSLGQGLEFLIYFQGNSAPDKSGLPSDRFSAERTGGSVSTLTIQRTQQEDSAVYLCASSLGQANEKLFFGSGTQLSVL.

The chain couples TRBV29-1 to TRBJ1-2; 10 nucleotides agree with TRBD1. CDR1 SQVTM and CDR2 ANQGSEA come from the germline V gene. V lost 8 bases to trimming and J lost 8 bases; unmatched junction nucleotides: 8. The CDR3 runs to 12 residues. The CDR3 sequence is CSSSGTGEGYTF. The CDR3 region has the DNA TGCAGCTCTTCCGGGACAGGGGAAGGCTACACCTTC.

The J gene is TRBJ2-7, the V gene TRBV19; D perhaps matches TRBD2 (6 bases). CDR1 is LNHDA and CDR2 is SQIVND in the germline V gene (reference sequence). The ends were cut back, 4 bases at V and 2 bases at J, with 9 bases in the middle. CDR3 size: 13 residues. The CDR3 DNA reads as TGTGCCAGTAGTAGGCGGGGTGCCTACGAGCAGTACTTC. It translates to CASSRRGAYEQYF.

Points on this clone: Other nucleotide sequences from this sample produce the same CDR3. This chain uses TRBV18 with TRBJ1-2; 10 bases match TRBD1. The CDR3 spans 13 residues. V lost 3 bases and J lost 7; bases outside the gene matches: 2. Per germline, CDR1 KGHSH and CDR2 LQKENI. The chain's CDR3 is CASSPGTGVGYTF. In DNA form, the CDR3 reads TGTGCCAGCTCACCGGGGACAGGGGTTGGCTACACCTTC.

The CDR3 DNA is TGTGCCTGGAGCGGTTCGAAGGGAGATGGCTACACCTTC. Residues: CAWSGSKGDGYTF. This chain links TRBV30 with TRBJ1-2; D remains ambiguous. Germline V gives CDR1 GTSNPN, CDR2 SVGIG (reference sequence). Trimming pared 3 bases from V and 6 bases from J, leaving 14 bases between. This CDR3 spans 13 amino acids. The full variable domain, completed using reference TRBV30 and TRBJ1-2, is SQTIHQWPATLVQPVGSPLSLECTVEGTSNPNLYWYRQAAGRGLQLLFYSVGIGQISSEVPQNLSASRPQDRQFILSSKKLLLSDSGFYLCAWSGSKGDGYTFGSGTRLTVV.

The chain combines TRBV5-4 with TRBJ2-1, with 8 bases matching TRBD2. Unmatched junction bases numbered 6, after V lost 0 bases and J lost 7 bases. CDR3 size: 15 residues. The germline gives CDR1 SGHNT, CDR2 YYREEE (reference sequence). CDR3 sequence (DNA): TGTGCCAGCAGCTTGGACGGGGGGGGTACGAATGAGCAGTTCTTC. It translates to CASSLDGGGTNEQFF.